This entry concerns a single TCR beta chain. Those who participated ranged in age from roughly 18 to 89 years and resided in some 24 US areas. Which cohort a participant joined came from the clinical history participants gave. The table came from immunoSEQ multiplex PCR; TCRdb's copy has only in-frame clones and leaves some out. The table has fewer than 350,000 clones, around 89% seen once. CDR3 size: 16 residues. Germline values: CDR1 MNHNY, CDR2 SVGAGI (reference sequence). After removal of 2 bases from V and 3 bases from J, the junction contained 4 bases not matched to a gene. This entry comes from a study of blood T cell repertoires in COVID-19. Study information: Acute and convalescent COVID-19 samples came from the United States, Italy and Spain. Sources were T cells, B-cell-depleted T cells, or PBMCs; the material itself was cDNA or gDNA.

Sequencing used PBMCs or T cells enriched from blood (not recorded which). This chain links TRBV6-6 with TRBJ2-7; the match to TRBD2 covers 13 bases. The source is a young woman with acute COVID-19. The CDR3 coding sequence is TGTGCCAGCAGTTACGGGACTAGCGGGATCGTCTACGAGCAGTACTTC. This sequence encodes CASSYGTSGIVYEQYF.